This entry lists 22 T cell receptor beta chains sequenced from one sample in a study of T-cell reconstitution after alpha-beta-depleted transplantation in children. During its preparation, the TCRbeta library received unique molecular identifiers. TCRdb reprocessed the PCR reads with MiXCR, giving one entry per CDR3 protein. The profile shows 250,000 or so distinct CDR3 sequences, about 24% of them singletons. Material: PBMCs, mostly from graft donor cells, obtained 360 days after TCRalphabeta/CD19-depleted stem cell transplant. The origin of the receptors is a female patient aged 2-15 years who had a stem cell transplant for congenital amegakaryocytic thrombocytopenia, so the T cells may come from the graft donor.

This clonotype was seen more than once but under ten times. The J gene is TRBJ1-1, the V gene TRBV5-1; possibly TRBD1 for D (6 bases). The V and J ends lost 4 bases and 2 bases respectively, with 12 bases between them. The CDR3 sequence is 14 residues long. The germline V gene encodes CDR1 SGHRS and CDR2 YFSETQ. The CDR3 spells CASSKGQSNTEAFF. The CDR3 DNA sequence: TGCGCCAGCAGCAAAGGACAGTCTAACACTGAAGCTTTCTTT. Full variable domain (rest looked up from reference TRBV5-1 and TRBJ1-1): KAGVTQTPRYLIKTRGQQVTLSCSPISGHRSVSWYQQTPGQGLQFLFEYFSETQRNKGNFPGRFSGRQFSNSRSEMNVSTLELGDSALYLCASSKGQSNTEAFFGQGTRLTVV.

The rearrangement uses TRBV4-1 and TRBJ2-5; D uncertain. The V gene's germline CDR1 is MGHRA and CDR2 YSYEKL. This CDR3 comprises 16 residues. The germline V and J ends were trimmed by 0 bases and 0 bases, with 11 bases remaining between them. In nucleotides, the CDR3 is TGCGCCAGCAGCCAAGATCATGTAAGGAACCAAGAGACCCAGTACTTC. Amino acids: CASSQDHVRNQETQYF.

This chain joins TRBV12-3 or TRBV12-4 and TRBJ2-5; D may match TRBD1 or TRBD2 (6 bases each). The V end was cut by 5 bases, the J end by 4 bases, with 17 bases between. The CDR3 extends over 15 amino acids. CDR3 loop: CASSPLLGGTETQYF. Written as DNA, the CDR3 is TGTGCCAGCAGTCCACTCCTAGGGGGGACAGAGACCCAGTACTTC.

This chain connects TRBV29-1 to TRBJ2-7; the match to TRBD2 covers 7 bases. V lost 4 bases and J lost 0; bases outside the gene matches: 3. The V gene's germline CDR1 is SQVTM and CDR2 ANQGSEA. There are 13 residues in the CDR3. CDR3 in DNA: TGCAGCGTTGTAGGCGGGAGCTCCTACGAGCAGTACTTC. This sequence encodes CSVVGGSSYEQYF.

In this sample, this clonotype turned up a few times. This rearrangement joins TRBV18 to TRBJ1-2; D remains unclear. The CDR3 is made up of 13 amino acids. In germline, CDR1 is KGHSH, CDR2 LQKENI. The germline V and J ends were trimmed by 1 base and 8 bases, with 11 bases remaining between them. The CDR3 DNA sequence: TGTGCCAGCTCACCACGAGGGATCGAGGGCTACACCTTC. This gives the protein CASSPRGIEGYTF.

J is TRBJ2-3 and V is TRBV24-1; D is unclear. This CDR3 has 12 amino acids. Looked up from germline, CDR1 is KGHDR and CDR2 is SFDVKD. V was clipped by 6 bases and J by 3 bases, with 6 bases between them. CDR3 loop: CATSTQTDTQYF. DNA for the CDR3: TGTGCCACCAGTACTCAAACAGATACGCAGTATTTT.

V and J are TRBV4-1 and TRBJ2-3; D might be TRBD2 (7 bases). Trimming removed 0 bases at V and 2 bases at J, with 15 bases between. The CDR3 is 17 amino acids. Germline CDR1 reads MGHRA; CDR2 reads YSYEKL. CDR3 residues: CASSQDAERGHTDTQYF. Written as DNA, the CDR3 is TGCGCCAGCAGCCAAGACGCCGAGCGGGGACACACAGATACGCAGTATTTT.

This clonotype was recorded a few times. The chain uses TRBV12-3 or TRBV12-4 and TRBJ2-3; maybe TRBD1 (6 bases). Trimming took off 7 bases at V and 5 bases at J, with 19 bases between the two ends. CDR3 size: 15 residues. This chain's CDR3 is CASNSWLTGLDTQYF. For the CDR3, the DNA is TGTGCCAGCAACTCGTGGCTCACAGGGCTAGATACGCAGTATTTT.

This clonotype has just a few counts. V and J are TRBV4-3 and TRBJ1-4, with unresolved D. This CDR3 has 19 amino acids. From germline, CDR1 is LGHNA and CDR2 YSLEER. Trimming stripped 3 bases from V and 0 bases from J, with 20 bases between. CDR3 protein: CASSHVLWVSDATNEKLFF. The CDR3 DNA follows: TGCGCCAGCAGCCATGTTTTGTGGGTCTCGGATGCAACTAATGAAAAACTGTTTTTT.

This chain uses TRBV10-3 with TRBJ2-3, with D perhaps given as TRBD1 or TRBD2 (5 bases each). This CDR3 comprises 14 residues. V was pared by 0 bases and J by 1 base, with 5 bases between. Germline V gene lookup returns CDR1 ENHRY and CDR2 SYGVKD. The CDR3 bases are TGTGCCATCAGTGAGTCGGGGGGCACAGATACGCAGTATTTT. This encodes CAISESGGTDTQYF.

This clonotype showed up just a few times. The CDR3 region is CASSPIMGISTDTQYF. The CDR3 region has the DNA TGTGCCAGCTCACCCATCATGGGGATCAGTACAGATACGCAGTATTTT. The V and J genes are TRBV18 and TRBJ2-3; D not certain. The germline gives CDR1 KGHSH, CDR2 LQKENI. The CDR3 extends over 16 amino acids. V lost 3 bases and J 3 bases, leaving 16 bases between the germline ends.

This clonotype was seen at least ten times. The V and J genes are TRBV5-1 and TRBJ2-1, with D maybe TRBD2 (6 bases). V was shortened by 3 bases and J by 6 bases, with 16 bases between the two germline ends. Germline CDR1 SGHRS, CDR2 YFSETQ. The CDR3 covers 15 residues. CDR3 sequence: CASSSGVSVGNEQFF. CDR3 sequence (DNA): TGCGCCAGCAGCTCGGGAGTCTCCGTAGGCAATGAGCAGTTCTTC.

The chain links TRBV11-2 to TRBJ2-7; D is possibly TRBD2 (6 bases). Germline V gives CDR1 SGHAT, CDR2 FQNNGV. The CDR3 has 15 residues. Trimming removed 5 bases at V and 2 bases at J, with 16 bases between. The DNA of the CDR3 is TGTGCCAGCAGCCCCACCCGGGGGAAAGCCTACGAGCAGTACTTC. It encodes CASSPTRGKAYEQYF. Filled out from reference TRBV11-2 and TRBJ2-7, the complete variable domain reads EAGVAQSPRYKIIEKRQSVAFWCNPISGHATLYWYQQILGQGPKLLIQFQNNGVVDDSQLPKDRFSAERLKGVDSTLKIQPAKLEDSAVYLCASSPTRGKAYEQYFGPGTRLTVT.

This chain connects TRBV5-1 to TRBJ2-3; D not certain. The CDR3 runs to 16 residues. Germline V lookup: CDR1 SGHRS, CDR2 YFSETQ. The V end was cut by 0 bases, the J end by 2 bases, with 13 bases between. CDR3 amino acids: CASSLGAGPNTDTQYF. CDR3 DNA: TGCGCCAGCAGCTTGGGGGCAGGACCTAACACAGATACGCAGTATTTT.

This clonotype was seen a handful of times. For the CDR3, the DNA is TGTGCCAGCAGCTTGGCTAGACCGCACTCTGGAAACACCATATATTTT. Residues: CASSLARPHSGNTIYF. The rearrangement joins TRBV5-5 to TRBJ1-3, with D unclear. The CDR3 length is 16 residues. Germline CDR1 SGHKS, CDR2 YYEKEE (reference sequence). Trimming removed 0 bases at V and 0 bases at J, with 10 bases between.

The chain uses TRBV7-2 and TRBJ1-3; no definite D call. Germline CDR1 and CDR2: SGHTA and FQGNSA. Between the trimmed V and J ends, which lost 3 bases and 8 bases, there was a span of 11 bases. CDR3 length equals 13 residues. DNA of the CDR3: TGTGCCAGCAGCTTCATCCGCCGGGACACCATATATTTT. Amino acid sequence: CASSFIRRDTIYF.

This clonotype was seen a few times. The CDR3 loop reads CASPGQGNYNEQFF. In DNA form, the CDR3 reads TGCGCCAGTCCGGGACAGGGGAACTACAATGAGCAGTTCTTC. V is TRBV5-1 and J is TRBJ2-1, with 10 bases that match TRBD1. The CDR3 length is 14 residues. The ends lost 8 bases at V and 3 bases at J; junction bases unmatched: 5. Looked up from germline, CDR1 is SGHRS and CDR2 is YFSETQ.

At least ten counts were recorded for this clonotype. The chain carries TRBV12-3 or TRBV12-4 and TRBJ2-5; perhaps D is TRBD1 or TRBD2 (5 bases each). The CDR3 spans 14 residues. V lost 6 bases, J lost 5 bases, and 16 bases lay in between. CDR3 sequence reads: CASSPHGGRETQYF. In DNA, the CDR3 is TGTGCCAGCAGCCCCCATGGGGGACGGGAGACCCAGTACTTC.

V usage is TRBV12-3 or TRBV12-4 and J usage is TRBJ1-2; maybe TRBD1 (5 bases). The CDR3 is 13 residues long. V was trimmed by 7 bases and J by 7 bases, leaving 16 bases between them. The CDR3 sequence: CASTQTSRAGYTF. The CDR3 nucleotides read TGTGCCAGCACCCAAACGAGCAGGGCTGGCTACACCTTC.

The chain is built from TRBV15 and TRBJ2-5; no firm D call. CDR3 length equals 13 residues. V gave up 1 base and J gave up 2 bases, with 5 bases separating them. In germline, CDR1 is LNHNV, CDR2 YYDKDF (reference sequence). The CDR3 spells CATSRGAQETQYF. CDR3 coding DNA: TGTGCCACCAGCAGAGGAGCGCAAGAGACCCAGTACTTC.

J is TRBJ2-1 and V is TRBV2, with 10 nucleotides matching TRBD2. Germline V gene sequence: CDR1 SNHLY, CDR2 FYNNEI. This CDR3 has 20 amino acids. The junction had 19 bases not matched to a gene; V was cut back by 2 bases and J by 6 bases. CDR3 sequence reads: CASSESRGSTGLARANEQFF. As DNA, the CDR3 is TGTGCCAGCAGTGAATCTAGAGGCAGTACGGGACTAGCGAGGGCCAATGAGCAGTTCTTC. The full variable domain, in which reference TRBV2 and TRBJ2-1 provide the parts outside the CDR3, is EPEVTQTPSHQVTQMGQEVILRCVPISNHLYFYWYRQILGQKVEFLVSFYNNEISEKSEIFDDQFSVERPDGSNFTLKIRSTKLEDSAMYFCASSESRGSTGLARANEQFFGPGTRLTVL.

The chain uses TRBV10-3 and TRBJ1-1; TRBD1 aligns across 8 bases. The CDR3 extends over 15 amino acids. J lost 6 bases, V lost 2 bases, and 8 bases had no gene match. Germline V lookup: CDR1 ENHRY, CDR2 SYGVKD. CDR3 sequence (DNA): TGTGCCATCAGTGAGGGGACAGGCTTAGGCGCTGAAGCTTTCTTT. Its translation: CAISEGTGLGAEAFF.